This is a list of T cell receptor beta chains from one sample in a study of Ad26.COV2.S vaccination and SARS-CoV-2 variants. Here immunoSEQ multiplex PCR was the method, and the copy in TCRdb shows in-frame clones only, minus some. The sample has 300,000 to 400,000 clones; approximately 80% are singletons. The specimen was peripheral blood, collected in a trial of Ad26.COV2.S vaccine versus placebo. The source is a person between 18 and 60 years old who received the Ad26.COV2.S COVID-19 vaccine or a placebo. The CDR3 runs from the conserved cysteine through the conserved F or W. The D gene is left open where the match is weak. The size of a clone is reported for some rows only, either as once, few or many, or as a class for expanded clones.

CDR3aa: CSAANTEAFF
CDR3nt: TGCAGTGCTGCGAACACTGAAGCTTTCTTT
abundance: NA
v_gene: TRBV20-1
j_gene: TRBJ1-1
d_gene: NA

CDR3aa: CASSVGYRDPSYEQYF
CDR3nt: TGTGCCAGCAGCGTAGGTTACAGGGATCCATCCTACGAGCAGTACTTC
abundance: NA
v_gene: TRBV9
j_gene: TRBJ2-7
d_gene: NA

CDR3aa: CASSFRDLGSEQFF
CDR3nt: TGTGCCAGCAGCTTCCGGGACCTTGGGTCTGAGCAGTTCTTC
abundance: NA
v_gene: TRBV13
j_gene: TRBJ2-1
d_gene: NA

CDR3aa: CASSPPGGGQPQHF
CDR3nt: TGTGCCAGCAGTCCCCCCGGGGGCGGTCAGCCCCAGCATTTT
abundance: NA
v_gene: TRBV28
j_gene: TRBJ1-5
d_gene: NA

CDR3aa: CASSTRLAGTDTQYF
CDR3nt: TGTGCCAGCAGCACCCGACTAGCGGGCACAGATACGCAGTATTTT
abundance: NA
v_gene: TRBV9
j_gene: TRBJ2-3
d_gene: TRBD2

CDR3aa: CASSLGGEGAGELFF
CDR3nt: TGTGCCAGCAGCTTAGGTGGGGAGGGGGCCGGGGAGCTGTTTTTT
abundance: NA
v_gene: TRBV7-8
j_gene: TRBJ2-2
d_gene: NA

CDR3aa: CASSPGPNTEAFF
CDR3nt: TGTGCCAGCTCACCAGGGCCGAACACTGAAGCTTTCTTT
abundance: NA
v_gene: TRBV18
j_gene: TRBJ1-1
d_gene: NA

CDR3aa: CASQWGGRYEQYF
CDR3nt: TGTGCCAGCCAGTGGGGGGGCCGCTACGAGCAGTACTTC
abundance: NA
v_gene: TRBV28
j_gene: TRBJ2-7
d_gene: NA

CDR3aa: CATSETGKVTGELFF
CDR3nt: TGTGCCACGTCCGAGACAGGGAAGGTGACCGGGGAGCTGTTTTTT
abundance: many
v_gene: TRBV24-1
j_gene: TRBJ2-2
d_gene: TRBD1

CDR3aa: CASSLVEGPLGGYTF
CDR3nt: TGTGCCAGCAGCTTAGTAGAGGGTCCTTTAGGGGGCTACACCTTC
abundance: NA
v_gene: TRBV11-2
j_gene: TRBJ1-2
d_gene: NA

CDR3aa: CASSVVSGNYGYTF
CDR3nt: TGTGCCAGCAGCGTAGTCAGCGGGAACTATGGCTACACCTTC
abundance: once
v_gene: TRBV9
j_gene: TRBJ1-2
d_gene: NA

CDR3aa: CATSRPQGWETQYF
CDR3nt: TGTGCCACCAGCAGACCTCAGGGCTGGGAGACCCAGTACTTC
abundance: NA
v_gene: TRBV15
j_gene: TRBJ2-5
d_gene: NA

CDR3aa: CASRQDTAGRPNSPLHF
CDR3nt: TGCGCCAGCAGACAAGATACCGCTGGCAGACCTAATTCACCCCTCCACTTT
abundance: NA
v_gene: TRBV4-1
j_gene: TRBJ1-6
d_gene: NA

CDR3aa: CASSYYGPQETQYF
CDR3nt: TGTGCCAGCAGTTATTACGGGCCCCAAGAGACCCAGTACTTC
abundance: NA
v_gene: TRBV7-2
j_gene: TRBJ2-5
d_gene: NA

CDR3aa: CASSSDGTNQPQHF
CDR3nt: TGTGCCAGCAGTTCGGACGGAACGAATCAGCCCCAGCATTTT
abundance: few
v_gene: TRBV28
j_gene: TRBJ1-5
d_gene: NA

CDR3aa: CASSLVGLNTEAFF
CDR3nt: TGCGCCAGCAGCTTGGTCGGTTTGAACACTGAAGCTTTCTTT
abundance: NA
v_gene: TRBV5-1
j_gene: TRBJ1-1
d_gene: NA

CDR3aa: CASRPMTGPSPLHF
CDR3nt: TGTGCCAGCAGACCCATGACAGGGCCTTCACCCCTCCACTTT
abundance: NA
v_gene: TRBV6-5
j_gene: TRBJ1-6
d_gene: TRBD1

CDR3aa: CASSQDTPGGANTGELFF
CDR3nt: TGTGCCAGCAGCCAAGACACTCCCGGGGGCGCGAACACCGGGGAGCTGTTTTTT
abundance: NA
v_gene: TRBV4-2
j_gene: TRBJ2-2
d_gene: NA

CDR3aa: CASSRRTGQETQYF
CDR3nt: TGTGCCAGCAGTCGCCGGACAGGCCAAGAGACCCAGTACTTC
abundance: NA
v_gene: TRBV28
j_gene: TRBJ2-5
d_gene: TRBD1

CDR3aa: CASSVTSGGIQETQYF
CDR3nt: TGTGCCAGCAGTGTGACTAGCGGGGGGATTCAAGAGACCCAGTACTTC
abundance: once
v_gene: TRBV2
j_gene: TRBJ2-5
d_gene: TRBD2

CDR3aa: CASSSRDRENEKLFF
CDR3nt: TGTGCCAGCAGTTCCAGGGACAGGGAAAATGAAAAACTGTTTTTT
abundance: NA
v_gene: TRBV28
j_gene: TRBJ1-4
d_gene: TRBD1

CDR3aa: CASTPADFSYNEQFF
CDR3nt: TGTGCCAGCACTCCCGCAGATTTCAGCTACAATGAGCAGTTCTTC
abundance: NA
v_gene: TRBV28
j_gene: TRBJ2-1
d_gene: NA

CDR3aa: CASRNLRGGRETQYF
CDR3nt: TGTGCCAGCAGAAATTTGCGGGGGGGGCGAGAGACCCAGTACTTC
abundance: NA
v_gene: TRBV27
j_gene: TRBJ2-5
d_gene: TRBD2

CDR3aa: CASSEIRGHTDTQYF
CDR3nt: TGTGCCAGCAGCGAGATCCGGGGGCACACAGATACGCAGTATTTT
abundance: once
v_gene: TRBV9
j_gene: TRBJ2-3
d_gene: NA

CDR3aa: CATSEATGTGTYEQYF
CDR3nt: TGTGCCACCAGTGAGGCAACCGGGACAGGGACCTACGAGCAGTACTTC
abundance: NA
v_gene: TRBV24-1
j_gene: TRBJ2-7
d_gene: TRBD1

CDR3aa: CASSLAVTGSGNTIYF
CDR3nt: TGCGCCAGCAGCTTGGCCGTGACAGGGTCTGGAAACACCATATATTTT
abundance: NA
v_gene: TRBV5-1
j_gene: TRBJ1-3
d_gene: TRBD1

CDR3aa: CSVINREENGYTF
CDR3nt: TGCAGCGTTATCAACAGGGAAGAAAACGGCTACACCTTC
abundance: NA
v_gene: TRBV29-1
j_gene: TRBJ1-2
d_gene: NA

CDR3aa: CASSFYPYNEQFF
CDR3nt: TGTGCCAGCAGTTTCTATCCGTACAATGAGCAGTTCTTC
abundance: NA
v_gene: TRBV2
j_gene: TRBJ2-1
d_gene: NA